This T cell receptor beta chain was identified in a study of T cell responses to AZD1222 COVID-19 vaccine. Findings of the study overall: Increased Spike-specific TCR breadth and depth were observed after two AZD1222 doses.

The method was immunoSEQ multiplex PCR; TCRdb's version includes in-frame clones alone and lacks a portion of them. The data show 75,000 to 100,000 clones, 89% seen once. This clone has more than one count but fewer than ten. Antigen specificity is unknown. CDR1 SEHNR and CDR2 FQNEAQ come from the germline V gene (reference sequence). This CDR3 is 15 amino acids long. Trimming at V came to 3 bases and at J to 5 bases, leaving 7 bases not matched to a gene. The clonotype comes from an adult in good health. Sequences were derived from peripheral blood, sampled on day 0 of AZD1222 vaccination. This chain uses TRBV7-9 with TRBJ1-2; 9 bases line up with TRBD1. CDR3 region: CASSLVFGTGYGYTF. The CDR3 region has the DNA TGTGCCAGCAGCTTGGTTTTCGGGACAGGGTATGGCTACACCTTC.